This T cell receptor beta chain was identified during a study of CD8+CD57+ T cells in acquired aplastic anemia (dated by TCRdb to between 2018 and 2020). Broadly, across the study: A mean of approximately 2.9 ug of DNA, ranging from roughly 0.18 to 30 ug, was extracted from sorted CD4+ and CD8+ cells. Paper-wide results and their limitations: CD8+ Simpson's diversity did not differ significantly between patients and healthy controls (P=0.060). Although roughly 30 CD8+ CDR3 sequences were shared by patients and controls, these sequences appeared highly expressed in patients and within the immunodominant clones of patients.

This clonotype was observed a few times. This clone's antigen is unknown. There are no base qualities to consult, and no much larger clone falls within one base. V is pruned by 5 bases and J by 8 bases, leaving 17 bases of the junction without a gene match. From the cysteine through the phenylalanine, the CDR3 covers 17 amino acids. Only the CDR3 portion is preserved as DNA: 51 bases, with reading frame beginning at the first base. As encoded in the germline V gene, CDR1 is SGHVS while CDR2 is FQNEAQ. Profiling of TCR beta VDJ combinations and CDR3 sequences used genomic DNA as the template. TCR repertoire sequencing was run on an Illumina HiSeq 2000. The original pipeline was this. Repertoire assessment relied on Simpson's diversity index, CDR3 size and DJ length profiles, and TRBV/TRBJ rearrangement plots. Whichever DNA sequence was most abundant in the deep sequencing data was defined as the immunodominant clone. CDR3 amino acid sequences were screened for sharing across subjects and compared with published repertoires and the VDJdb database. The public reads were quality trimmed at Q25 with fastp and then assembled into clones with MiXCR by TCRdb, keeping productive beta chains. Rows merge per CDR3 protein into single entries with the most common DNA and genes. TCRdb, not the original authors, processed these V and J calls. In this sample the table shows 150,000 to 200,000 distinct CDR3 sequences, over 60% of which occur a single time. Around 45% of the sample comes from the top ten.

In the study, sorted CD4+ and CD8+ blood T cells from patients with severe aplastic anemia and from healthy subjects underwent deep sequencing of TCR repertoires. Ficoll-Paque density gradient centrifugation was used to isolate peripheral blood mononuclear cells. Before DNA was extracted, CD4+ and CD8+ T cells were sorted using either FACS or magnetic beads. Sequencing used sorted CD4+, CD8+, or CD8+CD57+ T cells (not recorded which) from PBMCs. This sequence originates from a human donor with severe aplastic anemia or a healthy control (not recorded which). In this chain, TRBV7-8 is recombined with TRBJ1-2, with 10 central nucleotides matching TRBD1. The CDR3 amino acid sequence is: CASSPTGQGPLQVGYTF. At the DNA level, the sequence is TGTGCCAGCAGCCCAACGGGACAGGGGCCTCTACAGGTGGGCTACACCTTC.